The 9 T cell receptor beta chains listed next were all sequenced from one sample in a study of regulatory T cells in long-lasting Graves disease. Time point specified: persistent/refractory GD, antithyroid drugs over 5 years with positive TRAb. The authors made the TCR library using RNA they extracted from PBMCs. Libraries of TCR beta came from iRepertoire HTBI primers plus Arm-PCR of CDR3 regions. TCRdb redid the calling of the multiplex PCR reads with MiXCR, one entry per CDR3 protein. The sample records roughly 400,000 distinct CDR3 sequences, roughly 23% being singletons. The sequences come from peripheral blood mononuclear cells (PBMCs), collected when the disease was refractory, from a patient treated with antithyroid drugs. The receptors shown here come from a female donor with Graves disease.

This clonotype was observed a few times. V and J are TRBV29-1 and TRBJ2-2, with TRBD2 matching over 7 bases. The CDR3 contains 14 residues. Looked up from germline, CDR1 is SQVTM and CDR2 is ANQGSEA. The trim removed 1 base at V and 6 bases at J, leaving 5 bases unmatched. CDR3 coding DNA: TGCAGCGTTGAAGTGCTACTAGCGCCCGGGGAGCTGTTTTTT. Its translation: CSVEVLLAPGELFF.

This clonotype was counted a few times. The chain links TRBV13 to TRBJ1-1, with D uncertain. Trimming took off 5 bases at V and 0 bases at J, with 19 bases between the two ends. The CDR3 spans 17 residues. The germline V gene encodes CDR1 PRHDT and CDR2 FYEKMQ (reference sequence). In DNA form, the CDR3 reads TGTGCCAGCAGCCCCCGGACGCGGTTCGGGGTGAACACTGAAGCTTTCTTT. It specifies CASSPRTRFGVNTEAFF.

This clonotype was seen repeatedly, ten times or more. The chain combines TRBV20-1 with TRBJ1-2, with D tentatively TRBD1 (6 bases). The germline V gene encodes CDR1 DFQATT and CDR2 SNEGSKA (reference sequence). V lost 6 bases, J lost 8 bases, and 16 bases lay in between. The CDR3 is 12 amino acids. The DNA for the CDR3 is TGCAGTGCGACTGCGGGGGCTCTGGGCTACACCTTC. Amino acids: CSATAGALGYTF.

The table lists this clonotype with many counts. The chain carries TRBV15 and TRBJ2-5; D unclear. Trimming removed 1 base at V and 5 bases at J, with 11 bases between. Germline V lookup: CDR1 LNHNV, CDR2 YYDKDF (reference sequence). The CDR3 sequence is 14 residues long. Here the CDR3 reads CATSRVGVAETQYF. The CDR3 nucleotides read TGTGCCACCAGCAGAGTTGGGGTAGCCGAGACCCAGTACTTC.

Ten or more counts support this clonotype. The gene calls are TRBV28 and TRBJ1-2, with 8 bases aligning to TRBD1. The CDR3 spans 15 residues. The germline V gene has CDR1 MDHEN and CDR2 SYDVKM. Trimming cost V 6 bases and J 4 bases; bases outside gene matches: 10. CDR3 in DNA: TGTGCCAGCAGGGCTCAAGGACAGGGTAGCTATGGCTACACCTTC. This encodes CASRAQGQGSYGYTF.

V gene TRBV5-1 combines with J gene TRBJ2-1; 12 bases fit TRBD2. The germline CDR1 and CDR2 sequences are SGHRS and YFSETQ. V dropped 4 bases and J dropped 3; count of bases not matched to a gene: 17. There are 20 residues in the CDR3. CDR3 DNA: TGCGCCAGCAGCAACTTGTTTCGGGCTAGCGGGAGGGCCGACTACAATGAGCAGTTCTTC. Translating gives CASSNLFRASGRADYNEQFF.

This clonotype has a count of ten or more. A much more abundant neighbour one base away suggests this may be a read error. V is TRBV2 and J is TRBJ2-7; no definite D call. Per germline, CDR1 SNHLY and CDR2 FYNNEI. V shed 4 bases and J shed 4 bases, with 5 bases lying between them. This CDR3 spans 11 amino acids. CDR3 amino acids: CASSARYEQYF. CDR3 nucleotide sequence: TGTGCCAGCAGTGCCCGATACGAGCAGTACTTC.

This clonotype was counted only a few times. The V gene is TRBV30, the J gene TRBJ2-2; TRBD2 matches at 7 bases. This CDR3 is built from 12 residues. Trimming cost V 6 bases and J 6 bases; bases outside gene matches: 4. Germline CDR1 is GTSNPN and CDR2 is SVGIG (reference sequence). The CDR3 sequence is CACLGLAGELFF. The CDR3 DNA follows: TGTGCCTGCCTAGGACTAGCCGGGGAGCTGTTTTTT.

Details on this clonotype: A much larger clone lies a single base off, so this may be a read error. The J gene is TRBJ1-2, the V gene TRBV6-1, with D perhaps TRBD1 (6 bases). The CDR3 spans 17 residues. CDR1 is MNHNS, CDR2 SASEGT, per germline. CDR3 sequence reads: CASSRIRQELANYGYAF. CDR3 bases: TGTGCCAGCAGTCGCATTCGACAGGAATTAGCTAACTATGGCTACGCCTTC.